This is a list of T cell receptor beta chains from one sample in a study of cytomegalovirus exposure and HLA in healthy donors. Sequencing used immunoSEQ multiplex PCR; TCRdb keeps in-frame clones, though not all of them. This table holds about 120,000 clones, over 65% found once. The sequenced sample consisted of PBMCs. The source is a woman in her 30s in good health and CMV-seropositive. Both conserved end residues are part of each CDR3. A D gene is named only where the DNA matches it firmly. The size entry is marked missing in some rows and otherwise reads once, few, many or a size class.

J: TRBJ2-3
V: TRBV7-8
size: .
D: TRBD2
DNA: TGTGCCAGCAGTACTCTAGCGGGGGGGGCCGGTACGCAGTATTTT
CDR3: CASSTLAGGAGTQYF

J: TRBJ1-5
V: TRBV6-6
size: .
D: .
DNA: TGTGCCAGCAGTCGGGACATTGGGCAGCCCCAGCATTTT
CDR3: CASSRDIGQPQHF

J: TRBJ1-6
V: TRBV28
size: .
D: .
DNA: TGTGCCAGCGGTGGCCTGGGAGGGGAATCACCCCTCCACTTT
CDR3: CASGGLGGESPLHF

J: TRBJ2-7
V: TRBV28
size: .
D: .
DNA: TGTGCCAGCAGTTCCCAGACCGCGACAGGCTCCTACGAGCAGTACTTC
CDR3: CASSSQTATGSYEQYF

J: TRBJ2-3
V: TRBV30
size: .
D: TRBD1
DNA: TGTGCCTGGAGAGCCCGGGACAGGGGGACGCAGTATTTT
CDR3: CAWRARDRGTQYF

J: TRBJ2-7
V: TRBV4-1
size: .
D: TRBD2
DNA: TGCGCCAGCAGCCAAGATCCGCTGACTAGCGGTTACGAGCAGTACTTC
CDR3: CASSQDPLTSGYEQYF

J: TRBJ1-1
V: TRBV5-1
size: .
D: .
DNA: TGCGCCAGCAGTCGGGAAGGGAACGTCGGAACTGAAGCTTTCTTT
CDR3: CASSREGNVGTEAFF

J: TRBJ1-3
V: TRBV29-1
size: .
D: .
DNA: TGCAGCGCAGAAGGGCAGGGGTACACCATATATTTT
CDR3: CSAEGQGYTIYF

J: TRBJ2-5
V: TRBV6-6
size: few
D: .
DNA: TGTGCCAGCAGTTACGCCGGGACTCGCCTTTACTTC
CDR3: CASSYAGTRLYF

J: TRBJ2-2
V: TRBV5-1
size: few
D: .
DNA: TGCGCCAGCAGCTTGGAAACAGGGTACCCCGGGGAGCTGTTTTTT
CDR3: CASSLETGYPGELFF

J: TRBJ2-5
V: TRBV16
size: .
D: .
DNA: TGTGCCAGCAGTACGGACAGACAGAAAGAGACCCAGTACTTC
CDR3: CASSTDRQKETQYF

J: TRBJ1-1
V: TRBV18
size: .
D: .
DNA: TGTGCCAGCTCACCAGAATCAGGGCTGAACACTGAAGCTTTCTTT
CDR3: CASSPESGLNTEAFF

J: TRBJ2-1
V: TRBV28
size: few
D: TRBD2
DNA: TGTGCCTCCGGGACTAGCGGGCCTGGGGAGCAGTTCTTC
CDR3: CASGTSGPGEQFF

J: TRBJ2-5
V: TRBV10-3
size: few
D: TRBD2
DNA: TGTGCCATCAGTGAGGCGGGGGGGCCTAGAGAGACCCAGTACTTC
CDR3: CAISEAGGPRETQYF

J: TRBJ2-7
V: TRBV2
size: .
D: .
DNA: TGTGCCACCGATCGGAGGGGGGGCTCTTACGAGCAGTACTTC
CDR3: CATDRRGGSYEQYF

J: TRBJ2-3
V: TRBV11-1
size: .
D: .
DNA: TGTGCCAGCAGCTTCTACGGGGGCACAGATACGCAGTATTTT
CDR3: CASSFYGGTDTQYF

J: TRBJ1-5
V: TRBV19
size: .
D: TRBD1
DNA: TGTGCCAGTAGCCTGGGACAGTACAATCAGCCCCAGCATTTT
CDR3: CASSLGQYNQPQHF

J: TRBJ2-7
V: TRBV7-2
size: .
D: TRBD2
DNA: TGTGCCAGCAGCTTAGCTAGCGGGACACTCGAGCAGTACTTC
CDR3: CASSLASGTLEQYF

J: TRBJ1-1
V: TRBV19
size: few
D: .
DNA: TGTGCCAGTAGCCAGACAGTGAACACTGAAGCTTTCTTT
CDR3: CASSQTVNTEAFF

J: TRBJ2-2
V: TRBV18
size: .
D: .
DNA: TGTGCCAGCTCACCACTGGGTAGCGGTACGAACACCGGGGAGCTGTTTTTT
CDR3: CASSPLGSGTNTGELFF

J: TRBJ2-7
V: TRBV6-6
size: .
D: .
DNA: TGTGCCAGCAGGGCAGGCCGCTCCTACGAGCAGTACTTC
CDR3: CASRAGRSYEQYF

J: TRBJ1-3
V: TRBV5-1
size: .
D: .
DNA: TGCGCCAGCAGCCACGGACAGACTGGAAACACCATATATTTT
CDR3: CASSHGQTGNTIYF

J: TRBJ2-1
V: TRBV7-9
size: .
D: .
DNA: TGTGCCAGCAGCTTAGTAGGGGGCAATGAGCAGTTCTTC
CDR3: CASSLVGGNEQFF

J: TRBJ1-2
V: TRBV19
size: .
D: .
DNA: TGTGCCAGTAACCTCCGCGGGGGCTATGGCTACACCTTC
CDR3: CASNLRGGYGYTF

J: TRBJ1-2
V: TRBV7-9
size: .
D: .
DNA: TGTGCCAGCAGCTCATCCTCCGCGGGCCAAGGAGGCTACACCTTC
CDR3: CASSSSSAGQGGYTF

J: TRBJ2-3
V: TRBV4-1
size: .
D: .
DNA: TGCGCCAGCAGCCCACAGGGCCGAAGCACAGATACGCAGTATTTT
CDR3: CASSPQGRSTDTQYF

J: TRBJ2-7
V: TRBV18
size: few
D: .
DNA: TGTGCCAGCTCACCCAGGACTAACTACGAGCAGTACTTC
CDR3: CASSPRTNYEQYF

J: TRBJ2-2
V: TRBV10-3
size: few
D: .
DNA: TGTGCCACTACGCTAGACGGGGAGCTGTTTTTT
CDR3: CATTLDGELFF

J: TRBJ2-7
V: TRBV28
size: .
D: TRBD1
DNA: TGTGCCAGCAATCATTGGACAGGAGAGCAGTACTTC
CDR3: CASNHWTGEQYF

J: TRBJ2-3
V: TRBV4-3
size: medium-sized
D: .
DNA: TGCGCCAGCAGCCAAGATGGAACTAGTGACAATACAGATACGCAGTATTTT
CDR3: CASSQDGTSDNTDTQYF

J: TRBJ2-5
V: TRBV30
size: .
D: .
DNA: TGTGCCTGTGAGGACAATGTGAAGACCCAGTACTTC
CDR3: CACEDNVKTQYF

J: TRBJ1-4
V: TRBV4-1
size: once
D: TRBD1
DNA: TGCGCCAGCAGCCAAGATGGAGGCAGGGGGTCCGCAACTAATGAAAAACTGTTTTTT
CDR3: CASSQDGGRGSATNEKLFF

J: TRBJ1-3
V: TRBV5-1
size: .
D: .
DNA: TGCGCCAGCAGCTTTGGCGGCGCGCGTGACACCATATATTTT
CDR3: CASSFGGARDTIYF

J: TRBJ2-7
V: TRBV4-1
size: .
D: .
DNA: TGCGCCAGCAGCCCCTACCGATCCTACGAGCAGTACTTC
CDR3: CASSPYRSYEQYF

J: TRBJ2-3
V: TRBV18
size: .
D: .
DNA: TGTGCCAGCTCACCAGACACGGATACGCAGTATTTT
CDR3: CASSPDTDTQYF

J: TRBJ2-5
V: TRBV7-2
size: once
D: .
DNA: TGTGCCAGCAGCGCACCGGGACAACCGGAGACCCAGTACTTC
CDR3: CASSAPGQPETQYF

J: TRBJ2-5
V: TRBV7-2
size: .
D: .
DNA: TGTGCCAGCAGCTTTAGGACTGGGCAGATACAAGAGACCCAGTACTTC
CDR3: CASSFRTGQIQETQYF

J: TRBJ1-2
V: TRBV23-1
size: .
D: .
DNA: TGCGCCAGCAGTCAATTGGTTCCAGGGGACGGCTATGGCTACACCTTC
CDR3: CASSQLVPGDGYGYTF

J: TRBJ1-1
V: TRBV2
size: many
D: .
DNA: TGTGCCAGCAGTGTGCGTTCGAACACTGAAGCTTTCTTT
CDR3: CASSVRSNTEAFF

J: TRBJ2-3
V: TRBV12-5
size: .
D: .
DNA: TGTGCTAGTGGTTTGGTAGGTGGGGGGAGGCCAGATACGCAGTATTTT
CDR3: CASGLVGGGRPDTQYF

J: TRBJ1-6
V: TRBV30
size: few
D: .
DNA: TGTGCCTGGGTCCGGGACACAAATTCACCCCTCCACTTT
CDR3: CAWVRDTNSPLHF

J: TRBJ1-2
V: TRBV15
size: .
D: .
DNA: TGTGCCACCAGTACCGGTAAGCGCTATGGCTACACCTTC
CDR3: CATSTGKRYGYTF

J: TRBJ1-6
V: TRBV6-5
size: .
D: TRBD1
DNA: TGTGCCAGCAGTTCGCAACAGGGGTATAATTCACCCCTCCACTTT
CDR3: CASSSQQGYNSPLHF

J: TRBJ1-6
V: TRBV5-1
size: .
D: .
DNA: TGCGCCAGCAGCTTGGACAGTAATTCACCCCTCCACTTT
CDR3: CASSLDSNSPLHF

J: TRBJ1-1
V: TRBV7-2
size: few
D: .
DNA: TGTGCCAGCAGCTTATCGACAAACCCAGAGACTGAAGCTTTCTTT
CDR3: CASSLSTNPETEAFF

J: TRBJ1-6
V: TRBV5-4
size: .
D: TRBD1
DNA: TGTGCCAGCAGCCCATACAGGGGGCGTGATTCACCCCTCCACTTT
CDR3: CASSPYRGRDSPLHF

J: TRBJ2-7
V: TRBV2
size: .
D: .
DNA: TGTGCCAGGCAGGCAGAGCAGTACTTC
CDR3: CARQAEQYF

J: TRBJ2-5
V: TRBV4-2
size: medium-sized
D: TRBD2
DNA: TGTGCCAGCAGCCAAGGAGGAAGCGGGGGGTCCCAAGAGACCCAGTACTTC
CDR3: CASSQGGSGGSQETQYF